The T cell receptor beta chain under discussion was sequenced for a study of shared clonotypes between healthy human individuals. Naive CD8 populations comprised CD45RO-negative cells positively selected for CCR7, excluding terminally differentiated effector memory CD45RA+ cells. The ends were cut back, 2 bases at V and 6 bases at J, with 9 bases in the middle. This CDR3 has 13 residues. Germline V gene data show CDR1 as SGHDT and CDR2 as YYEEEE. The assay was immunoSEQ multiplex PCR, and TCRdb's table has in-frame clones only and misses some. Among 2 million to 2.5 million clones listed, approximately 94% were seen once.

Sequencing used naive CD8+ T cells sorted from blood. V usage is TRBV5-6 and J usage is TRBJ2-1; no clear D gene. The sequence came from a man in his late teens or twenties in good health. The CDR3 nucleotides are TGTGCCAGCAGCTTTCAGTGGGGCAATGAGCAGTTCTTC. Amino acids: CASSFQWGNEQFF.